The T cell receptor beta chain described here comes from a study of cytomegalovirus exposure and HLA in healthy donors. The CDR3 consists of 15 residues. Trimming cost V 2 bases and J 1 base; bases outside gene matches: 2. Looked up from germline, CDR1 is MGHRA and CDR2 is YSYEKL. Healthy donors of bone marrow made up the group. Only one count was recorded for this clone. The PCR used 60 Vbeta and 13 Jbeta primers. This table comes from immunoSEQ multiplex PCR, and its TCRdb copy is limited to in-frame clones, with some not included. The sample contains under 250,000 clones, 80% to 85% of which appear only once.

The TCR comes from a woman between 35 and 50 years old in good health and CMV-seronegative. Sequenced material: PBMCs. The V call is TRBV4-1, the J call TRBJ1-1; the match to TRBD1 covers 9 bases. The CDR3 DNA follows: TGCGCCAGCAGCCAATGGACAGGGGCGAACACTGAAGCTTTCTTT. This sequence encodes CASSQWTGANTEAFF.